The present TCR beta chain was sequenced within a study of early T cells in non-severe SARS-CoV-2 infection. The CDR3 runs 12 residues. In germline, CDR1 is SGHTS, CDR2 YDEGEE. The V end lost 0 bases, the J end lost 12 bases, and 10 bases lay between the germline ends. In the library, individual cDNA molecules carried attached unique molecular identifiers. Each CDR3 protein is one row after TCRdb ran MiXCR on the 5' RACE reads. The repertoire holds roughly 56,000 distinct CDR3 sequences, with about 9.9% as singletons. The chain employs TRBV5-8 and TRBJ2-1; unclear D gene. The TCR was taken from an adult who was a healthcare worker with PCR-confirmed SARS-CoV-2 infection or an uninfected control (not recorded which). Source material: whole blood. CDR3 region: CASSLDEVRQFF. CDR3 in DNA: TGTGCCAGCAGCTTGGATGAGGTGCGGCAGTTCTTC.